The subject of this entry is one T cell receptor beta chain. This sample was taken from a study of blood T cell repertoires in COVID-19. The CDR3 has 15 residues. The germline V gene has CDR1 SGDLS and CDR2 YYNGEE. V shed 3 bases and J shed 1 base, with 13 bases lying between them. All enrollees were about 18 to 90 years old and from roughly 26 US areas. The assay was immunoSEQ multiplex PCR, and TCRdb's table has in-frame clones only and misses some. The table includes hundreds of thousands of clones, around 85% detected once. The sequence derives from a woman aged 45-59 years with acute COVID-19. Sequencing was done on a sample of PBMCs or T cells enriched from blood (not recorded which). The genes are TRBV9 and TRBJ1-1; a possible D gene is TRBD1 (6 bases). The CDR3: CASSATGHTNTEAFF. As DNA, the CDR3 is TGTGCCAGCAGCGCAACAGGGCATACGAACACTGAAGCTTTCTTT.